The rows below give T cell receptor beta chains drawn from one sample of a study of CD8 T cells in ankylosing spondylitis. Each CDR3 protein is one row after TCRdb ran MiXCR on the 5' RACE reads. Of fewer than 250,000 distinct CDR3 sequences in the sample, 25% to 30% were seen once. Material for sequencing was blood, either unsorted or a sorted T cell fraction (not recorded which). The receptors come from a male donor with ankylosing spondylitis or in good health (not recorded which). The conserved cysteine and the conserved F or W are not part of the CDR3 here. Fields, in order: CDR3 protein, V gene.

ASSGASGQSYNEQF TRBV5-5
SARTSVNEQF TRBV20-1
ASSLVGGGMSGELF TRBV7-6
ASSLGQTEKLF TRBV5-6
AIRKDRGVPYEQY TRBV27
SAPQTGTYEQY TRBV20-1
ATLQGPGTEAF TRBV12-3/TRBV12-4
ASSAPEPGYAQY TRBV6-2/TRBV6-3
ASSLNFRETGELF TRBV5-1
ASSPINWSTNEKLF TRBV4-2
ASSLFTVDEQF TRBV5-5
SVAMTSGKETQY TRBV29-1
ASSLVSARSTDTQY TRBV7-8
AIRTGTGNTEAF TRBV10-3
ASSITTPGGYGYT TRBV12-3/TRBV12-4
ASSARPGRSNEQF TRBV5-1
ASSETLGARQPQH TRBV10-2
ASSLDGYTNYGYT TRBV5-1
ASSSTPSGNTGELF TRBV9
ASSSRLASEQF TRBV7-7
SAFRDTNYNEQF TRBV20-1
ASSDPRGNEKLF TRBV5-1
ASSQDGAETQY TRBV4-3
ASSQERDTQY TRBV14
ASSLVGFLDEQY TRBV5-6
ASIGAGAVLGEQF TRBV5-5
SARAGGDYGYT TRBV20-1
ASQGLAGGSSYEQY TRBV6-2/TRBV6-3
ATSDYRVIGEQF TRBV24-1
ASSHKGGIYNEQF TRBV7-3
SAGFKNIQY TRBV20-1
ASSRQGAGEQY TRBV25-1
SATDRVSTDTQY TRBV20-1
ASTEAGTGPQAF TRBV6-1
ASSTPGQEGRGQY TRBV5-1
ASRRQRDSSYEQY TRBV6-2/TRBV6-3
AIRKGQGLAQPQH TRBV10-3